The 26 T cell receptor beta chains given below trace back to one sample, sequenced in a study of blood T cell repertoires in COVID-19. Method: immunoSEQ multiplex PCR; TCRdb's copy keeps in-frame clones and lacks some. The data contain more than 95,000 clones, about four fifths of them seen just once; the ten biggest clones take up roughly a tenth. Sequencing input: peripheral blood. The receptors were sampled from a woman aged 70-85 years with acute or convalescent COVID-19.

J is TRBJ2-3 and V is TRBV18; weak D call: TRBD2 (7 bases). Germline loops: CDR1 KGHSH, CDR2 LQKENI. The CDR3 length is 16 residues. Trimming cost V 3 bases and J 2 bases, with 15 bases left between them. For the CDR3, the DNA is TGTGCCAGCTCACCTCGGCGGGGGCTCGACACAGATACGCAGTATTTT. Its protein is CASSPRRGLDTDTQYF.

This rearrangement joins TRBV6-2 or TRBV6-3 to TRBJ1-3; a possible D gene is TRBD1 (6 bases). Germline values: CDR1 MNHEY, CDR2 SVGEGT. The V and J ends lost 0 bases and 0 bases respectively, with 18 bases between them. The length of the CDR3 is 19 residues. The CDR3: CASSYSGQIHRISGNTIYF. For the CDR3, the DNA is TGTGCCAGCAGTTACTCCGGACAGATCCACCGCATCTCTGGAAACACCATATATTTT.

DNA of the CDR3: TGTGCCAGCAGCCCACGTCAGGGGAATGCTGAAGCTTTCTTT. Translated, it gives CASSPRQGNAEAFF. The chain is built from TRBV11-2 and TRBJ1-1, with D tentatively TRBD1 (6 bases). Between the trimmed V and J ends, which lost 5 bases and 6 bases, there was a span of 16 bases. Germline-derived CDR1 and CDR2 are SGHAT and FQNNGV. The CDR3 runs to 14 residues. Looking up the rest from reference TRBV11-2 and TRBJ1-1 gives the full variable domain: EAGVAQSPRYKIIEKRQSVAFWCNPISGHATLYWYQQILGQGPKLLIQFQNNGVVDDSQLPKDRFSAERLKGVDSTLKIQPAKLEDSAVYLCASSPRQGNAEAFFGQGTRLTVV.

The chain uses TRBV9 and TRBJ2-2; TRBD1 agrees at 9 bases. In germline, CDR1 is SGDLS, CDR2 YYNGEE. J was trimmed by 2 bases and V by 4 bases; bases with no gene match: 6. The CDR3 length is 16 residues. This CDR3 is CASSPLGQGNTGELFF. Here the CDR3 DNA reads TGTGCCAGCAGCCCACTGGGACAGGGCAACACCGGGGAGCTGTTTTTT.

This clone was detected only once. CDR3 sequence reads: CASSYSSQTSGSYF. The CDR3 DNA reads as TGTGCCAGCAGTTATAGCTCCCAGACTAGCGGTTCATATTTT. The chain has TRBV6-5 and TRBJ2-3; 9 bases align to TRBD2. CDR3 length: 14 amino acids. The trim removed 3 bases at V and 15 bases at J, leaving 13 bases unmatched. From germline, CDR1 is MNHEY and CDR2 SVGAGI.

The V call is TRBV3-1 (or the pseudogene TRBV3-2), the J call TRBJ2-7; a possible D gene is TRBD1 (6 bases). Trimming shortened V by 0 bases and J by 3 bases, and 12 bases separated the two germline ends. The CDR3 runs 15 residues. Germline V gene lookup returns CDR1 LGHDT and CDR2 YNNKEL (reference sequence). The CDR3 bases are TGTGCCAGCAGCCAAGAGCTGGGGACACTCTACGAGCAGTACTTC. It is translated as CASSQELGTLYEQYF.

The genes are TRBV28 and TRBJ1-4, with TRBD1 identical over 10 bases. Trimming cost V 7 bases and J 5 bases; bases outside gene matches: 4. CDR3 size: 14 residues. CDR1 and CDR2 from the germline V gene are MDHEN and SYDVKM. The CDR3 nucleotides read TGTGCCAGCATGACAGGGGGCGAAAATGAAAAACTGTTTTTT. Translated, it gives CASMTGGENEKLFF.

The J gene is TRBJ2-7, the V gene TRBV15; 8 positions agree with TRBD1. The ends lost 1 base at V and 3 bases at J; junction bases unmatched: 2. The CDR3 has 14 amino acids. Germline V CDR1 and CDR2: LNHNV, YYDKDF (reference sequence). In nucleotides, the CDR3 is TGTGCCACCAGCAGAGTAGGACAGGGCTACGAGCAGTACTTC. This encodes CATSRVGQGYEQYF.

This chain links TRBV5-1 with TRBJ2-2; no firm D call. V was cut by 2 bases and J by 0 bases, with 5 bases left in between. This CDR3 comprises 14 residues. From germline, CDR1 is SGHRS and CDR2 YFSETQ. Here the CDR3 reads CASSFVANTGELFF. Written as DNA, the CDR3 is TGCGCCAGCAGCTTTGTCGCGAACACCGGGGAGCTGTTTTTT.

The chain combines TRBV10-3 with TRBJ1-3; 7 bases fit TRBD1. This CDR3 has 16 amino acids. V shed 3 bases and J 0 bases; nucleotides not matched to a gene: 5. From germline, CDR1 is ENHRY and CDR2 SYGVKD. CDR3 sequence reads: CAISEPGQLSGNTIYF. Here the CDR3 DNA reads TGTGCCATCAGTGAACCGGGACAGCTCTCTGGAAACACCATATATTTT.

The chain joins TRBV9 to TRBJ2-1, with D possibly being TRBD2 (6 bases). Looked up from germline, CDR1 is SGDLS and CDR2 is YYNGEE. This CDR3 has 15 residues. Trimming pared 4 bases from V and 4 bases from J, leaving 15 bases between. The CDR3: CASSQDGGTYNEQFF. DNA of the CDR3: TGTGCCAGCAGCCAAGACGGCGGGACGTACAATGAGCAGTTCTTC.

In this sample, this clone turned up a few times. This chain's CDR3 is CASSLGRGSYGYTF. The CDR3 bases are TGTGCCAGCAGCTTAGGACGAGGGAGCTATGGCTACACCTTC. The V and J genes are TRBV7-9 and TRBJ1-2; no reliable D call. The CDR3 runs 14 residues. The V end lost 1 base, the J end lost 4 bases, and 10 bases lay between the germline ends. Germline loops: CDR1 SEHNR, CDR2 FQNEAQ (reference sequence).

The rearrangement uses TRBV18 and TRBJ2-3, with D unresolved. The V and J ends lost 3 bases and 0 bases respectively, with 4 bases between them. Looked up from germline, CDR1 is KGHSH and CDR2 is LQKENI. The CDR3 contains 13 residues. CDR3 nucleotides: TGTGCCAGCTCACCGACTAGCACAGATACGCAGTATTTT. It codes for CASSPTSTDTQYF. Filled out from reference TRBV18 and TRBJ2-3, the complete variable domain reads NAGVMQNPRHLVRRRGQEARLRCSPMKGHSHVYWYRQLPEEGLKFMVYLQKENIIDESGMPKERFSAEFPKEGPSILRIQQVVRGDSAAYFCASSPTSTDTQYFGPGTRLTVL.

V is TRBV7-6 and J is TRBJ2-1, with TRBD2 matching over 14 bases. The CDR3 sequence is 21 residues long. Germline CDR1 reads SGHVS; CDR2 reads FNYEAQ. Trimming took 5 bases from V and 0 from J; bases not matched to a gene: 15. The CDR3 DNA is TGTGCCAGCAGCCAGCGTAGGTCCGGGACTAGCGGGGGTCCCTCCTACAATGAGCAGTTCTTC. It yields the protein CASSQRRSGTSGGPSYNEQFF.

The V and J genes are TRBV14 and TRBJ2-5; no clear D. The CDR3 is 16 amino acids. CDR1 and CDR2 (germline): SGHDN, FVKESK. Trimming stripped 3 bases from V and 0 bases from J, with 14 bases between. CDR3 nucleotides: TGTGCCAGCAGCCACCCCATCGGCAGGTACCAAGAGACCCAGTACTTC. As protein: CASSHPIGRYQETQYF.

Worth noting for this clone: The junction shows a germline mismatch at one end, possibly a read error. The CDR3 nucleotides read TGTGCCAGCAGCTTAGCGGGCCGATCTACGCAGTATTTT. Protein product: CASSLAGRSTQYF. J is TRBJ2-3 and V is TRBV12-3 or TRBV12-4, with 7 nucleotides matching TRBD2. The CDR3 is 13 amino acids.

This CDR3 is CAWITGGADTQYF. The CDR3 DNA sequence: TGTGCCTGGATTACGGGGGGCGCAGATACGCAGTATTTT. The chain carries TRBV30 and TRBJ2-3; TRBD2 might be the D (7 bases). The CDR3 runs 13 residues. Trimming stripped 4 bases from V and 4 bases from J, with 12 bases between. CDR1 and CDR2 from the germline V gene are GTSNPN and SVGIG (reference sequence).

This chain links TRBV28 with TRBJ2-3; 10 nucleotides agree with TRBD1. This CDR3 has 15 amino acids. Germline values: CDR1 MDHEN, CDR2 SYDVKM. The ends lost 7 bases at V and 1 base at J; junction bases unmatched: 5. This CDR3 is CASTHDRGRTDTQYF. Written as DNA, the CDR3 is TGTGCCAGCACCCACGACAGGGGGCGCACAGATACGCAGTATTTT.

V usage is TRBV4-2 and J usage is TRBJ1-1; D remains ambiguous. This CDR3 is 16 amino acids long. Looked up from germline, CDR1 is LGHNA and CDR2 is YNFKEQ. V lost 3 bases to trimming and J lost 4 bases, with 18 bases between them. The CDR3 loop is CASSQEATLQSTEAFF. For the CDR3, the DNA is TGTGCCAGCAGCCAGGAGGCGACTCTCCAAAGCACTGAAGCTTTCTTT.

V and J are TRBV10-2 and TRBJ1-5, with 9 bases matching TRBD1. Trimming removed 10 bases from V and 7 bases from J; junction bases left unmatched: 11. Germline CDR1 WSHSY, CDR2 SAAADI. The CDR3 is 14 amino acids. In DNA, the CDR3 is TGCGCCACTGGCTTTGACAGGGGGACACAGCCCCAGCATTTT. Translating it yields CATGFDRGTQPQHF.

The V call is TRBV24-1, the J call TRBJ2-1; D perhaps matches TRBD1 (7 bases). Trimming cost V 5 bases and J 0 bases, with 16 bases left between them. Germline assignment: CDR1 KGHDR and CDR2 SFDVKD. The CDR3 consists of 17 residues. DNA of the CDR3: TGTGCCACCAGTGGCCGCTACAGGGGAGGCTCCTACAATGAGCAGTTCTTC. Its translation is CATSGRYRGGSYNEQFF.

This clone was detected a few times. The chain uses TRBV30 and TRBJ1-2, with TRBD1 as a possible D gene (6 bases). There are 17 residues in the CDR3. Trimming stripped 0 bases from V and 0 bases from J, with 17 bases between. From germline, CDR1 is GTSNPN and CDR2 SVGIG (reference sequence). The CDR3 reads CAWSVWDIAESNYGYTF. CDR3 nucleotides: TGTGCCTGGAGTGTCTGGGACATAGCTGAGTCTAACTATGGCTACACCTTC.

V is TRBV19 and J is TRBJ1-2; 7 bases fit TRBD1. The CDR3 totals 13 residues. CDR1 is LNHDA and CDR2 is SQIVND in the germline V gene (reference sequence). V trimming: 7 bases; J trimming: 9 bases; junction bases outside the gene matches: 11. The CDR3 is CASTIKGGVSYTF. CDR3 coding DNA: TGTGCCAGTACGATAAAAGGGGGCGTGAGCTACACCTTC.

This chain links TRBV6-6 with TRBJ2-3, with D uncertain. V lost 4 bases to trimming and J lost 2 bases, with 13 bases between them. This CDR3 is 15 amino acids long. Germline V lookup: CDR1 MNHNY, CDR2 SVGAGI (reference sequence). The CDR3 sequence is CASSFGGNPTDTQYF. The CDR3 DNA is TGTGCCAGCAGTTTCGGCGGTAACCCCACAGATACGCAGTATTTT.

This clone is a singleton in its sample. CDR3: CAISEVGGYGGYTF. The CDR3 DNA reads TGTGCCATCAGTGAGGTTGGAGGGTATGGTGGCTACACCTTC. The chain carries TRBV10-3 and TRBJ1-2; D is unresolved. The CDR3 covers 14 residues. V was shortened by 2 bases and J by 7 bases, with 14 bases between the two germline ends. From germline, CDR1 is ENHRY and CDR2 SYGVKD.

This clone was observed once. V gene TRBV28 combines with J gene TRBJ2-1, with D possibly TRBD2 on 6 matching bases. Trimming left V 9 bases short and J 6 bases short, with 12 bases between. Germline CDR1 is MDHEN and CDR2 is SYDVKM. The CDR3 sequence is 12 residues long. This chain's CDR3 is CASGWGVNEQFF. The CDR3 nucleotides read TGTGCCAGTGGCTGGGGGGTCAATGAGCAGTTCTTC.